Listed below are T cell receptor beta chains from one sample, sequenced in a study of molecular identifiers for immune sequencing clone quantification. TCRdb re-called the PCR reads with MiXCR, one entry per CDR3 protein. The table includes hundreds of thousands of distinct CDR3 sequences, 20% detected once. Sequencing used naive CD8+ T cells from blood, with Jurkat cell RNA spiked in. The receptors were sampled from a human donor in good health. Some libraries in this study had Jurkat cell RNA spiked in. Both conserved end residues are part of each CDR3. The order of the fields is V gene, clone size, J gene, CDR3 protein. Not every row has a clone size; where given, it reads once, few, many or a size class.

V: TRBV7-9; size: many; J: TRBJ2-6; CDR3: CASSLQGPGANVLTF
V: TRBV12-3/TRBV12-4; size: many; J: TRBJ1-5; CDR3: CASSFWQSNQPQHF
V: TRBV30; size: .; J: TRBJ1-1; CDR3: CAWSPRSTGTGGTEAFF
V: TRBV7-9; size: many; J: TRBJ1-4; CDR3: CASSLGQVEEKLFF
V: TRBV28; size: .; J: TRBJ2-7; CDR3: CASSLPTGVYELYF
V: TRBV11-2; size: once; J: TRBJ2-7; CDR3: CASSLGQGYEQCF
V: TRBV4-3; size: .; J: TRBJ2-7; CDR3: CASSQDQGYTYEQYF
V: TRBV27; size: many; J: TRBJ2-7; CDR3: CASSLIQGDEQYF
V: TRBV6-2/TRBV6-3; size: many; J: TRBJ2-3; CDR3: CASSSSSTGQYTDTQYF
V: TRBV7-9; size: many; J: TRBJ2-7; CDR3: CASSFWDRTYEQYF
V: TRBV1; size: many; J: TRBJ2-7; CDR3: CTSSKPGPITPFWYF
V: TRBV27; size: few; J: TRBJ2-1; CDR3: CASSTGTGDWGEQFF
V: TRBV7-2; size: many; J: TRBJ2-1; CDR3: CASSLLGLTDEQFF
V: TRBV4-3; size: .; J: TRBJ2-1; CDR3: CASSPYRARTVNEQFF
V: TRBV10-3; size: many; J: TRBJ1-6; CDR3: CAISESGDRAYSPLHF
V: TRBV5-1; size: .; J: TRBJ2-5; CDR3: CAGSLPLQETQYF
V: TRBV6-2/TRBV6-3; size: many; J: TRBJ2-3; CDR3: CASSSSGTLADTQYF
V: TRBV4-3; size: many; J: TRBJ1-4; CDR3: CASSQEGQLFNEKLFF
V: TRBV28; size: many; J: TRBJ1-5; CDR3: CASSRKTDRGGQPQHF
V: TRBV9; size: few; J: TRBJ1-1; CDR3: CASSKGGGGALNTEAFF
V: TRBV4-2; size: many; J: TRBJ2-7; CDR3: CASSQGDRGSDEQYF
V: TRBV20-1; size: many; J: TRBJ2-7; CDR3: CSARDPSSYEQYF
V: TRBV9; size: .; J: TRBJ1-2; CDR3: CASSSPEPSAGYGYTF
V: TRBV19; size: few; J: TRBJ1-3; CDR3: CASTHLDFPGNTIYF
V: TRBV9; size: many; J: TRBJ1-3; CDR3: CASSVGGASGNTIYF
V: TRBV3-1; size: many; J: TRBJ1-1; CDR3: CASSQDWVGDTEAFF
V: TRBV4-1; size: many; J: TRBJ2-7; CDR3: CASSQVLTDTNYEQYF
V: TRBV7-9; size: many; J: TRBJ1-4; CDR3: CASSPVQGPEKLFF
V: TRBV4-3; size: many; J: TRBJ1-2; CDR3: CASSFAPYGYTF
V: TRBV7-9; size: many; J: TRBJ2-1; CDR3: CASSPIAESSYNEQFF
V: TRBV7-6; size: .; J: TRBJ2-1; CDR3: CASSLSGGSPHEQFF
V: TRBV20-1; size: few; J: TRBJ2-7; CDR3: CSAPRLSTTYEQYF
V: TRBV4-3; size: .; J: TRBJ2-7; CDR3: CAGSQDLGYEQYF